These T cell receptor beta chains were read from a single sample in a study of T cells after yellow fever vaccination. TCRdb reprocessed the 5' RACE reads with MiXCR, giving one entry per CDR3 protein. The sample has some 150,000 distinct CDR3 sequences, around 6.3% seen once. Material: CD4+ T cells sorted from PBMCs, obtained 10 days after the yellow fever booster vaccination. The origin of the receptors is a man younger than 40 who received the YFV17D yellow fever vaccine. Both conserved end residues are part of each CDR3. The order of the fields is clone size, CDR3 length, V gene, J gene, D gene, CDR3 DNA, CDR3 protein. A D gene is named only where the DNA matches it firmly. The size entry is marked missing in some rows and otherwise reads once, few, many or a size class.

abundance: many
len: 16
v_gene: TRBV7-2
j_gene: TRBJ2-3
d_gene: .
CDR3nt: TGTGCCAGCAGCTTAGCGGGTGCGACTAGCACAGATACGCAGTATTTT
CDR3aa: CASSLAGATSTDTQYF

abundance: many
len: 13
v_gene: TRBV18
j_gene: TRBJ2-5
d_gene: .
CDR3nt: TGTGCCAGCTCACCAGGGGTTGGAGAGACCCAGTACTTC
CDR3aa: CASSPGVGETQYF

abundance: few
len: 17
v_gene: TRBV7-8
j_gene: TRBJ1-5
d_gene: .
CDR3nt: TGTGCCAGCAGCTTAGGGTGGGGGCTGATGAGCAATCAGCCCCAGCATTTT
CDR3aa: CASSLGWGLMSNQPQHF

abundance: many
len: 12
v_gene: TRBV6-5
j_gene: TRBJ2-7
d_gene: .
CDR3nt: TGTGCCAGCAGGGCAGCGTCCTACGAGCAGTACTTC
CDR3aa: CASRAASYEQYF

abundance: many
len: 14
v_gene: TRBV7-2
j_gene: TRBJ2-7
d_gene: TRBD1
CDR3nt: TGTGCCAGCAGCCGGGACAGGGGGCGGCTCGAGCAGTACTTC
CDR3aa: CASSRDRGRLEQYF

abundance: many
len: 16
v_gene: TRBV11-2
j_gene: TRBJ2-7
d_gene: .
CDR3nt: TGTGCCAGCAGCTTAGATTTGAACGGGAGAATCTACGAGCAGTACTTC
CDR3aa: CASSLDLNGRIYEQYF

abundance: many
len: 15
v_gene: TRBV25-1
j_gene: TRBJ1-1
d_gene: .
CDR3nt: .
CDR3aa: CASSTSSRQVAEAFF

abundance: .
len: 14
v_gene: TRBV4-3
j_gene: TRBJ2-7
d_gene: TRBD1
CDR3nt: TGCGCCAGCAGCCAAGAAGCCGGGACAGCCGAGCAGTACTTC
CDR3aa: CASSQEAGTAEQYF

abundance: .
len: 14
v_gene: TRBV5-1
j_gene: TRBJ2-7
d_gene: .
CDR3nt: TGCGCCAGCAGCTTTGGGGGGCCAGCCTACGAGCAGTACTTC
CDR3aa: CASSFGGPAYEQYF

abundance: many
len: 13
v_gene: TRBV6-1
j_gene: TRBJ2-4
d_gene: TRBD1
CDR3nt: TGTGCCAGCAGTCGGACAGGGGGAAACATTCAGTACTTC
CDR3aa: CASSRTGGNIQYF

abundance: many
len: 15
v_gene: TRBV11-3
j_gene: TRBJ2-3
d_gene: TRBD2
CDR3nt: TGTGCCAGCAGCCGACTAGCGGGAGTCAAGGATACGCAGTATTTT
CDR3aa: CASSRLAGVKDTQYF

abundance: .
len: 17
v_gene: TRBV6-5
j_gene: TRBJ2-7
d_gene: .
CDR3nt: TGTGCCAGCAGTTACTCGACCGGCAAAGGGTTGTTTTACGAGCAGTACTTC
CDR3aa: CASSYSTGKGLFYEQYF

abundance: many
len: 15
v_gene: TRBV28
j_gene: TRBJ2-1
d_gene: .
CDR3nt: TGTGCCAGCAGGCCGGGCGGAAACTCCTACAATGAGCAGTTCTTC
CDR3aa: CASRPGGNSYNEQFF

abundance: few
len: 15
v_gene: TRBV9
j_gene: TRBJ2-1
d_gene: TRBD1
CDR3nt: TGTGCCAGCAGCGCAGGACAGGGACCCTACAATGAGCAGTTCTTC
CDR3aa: CASSAGQGPYNEQFF

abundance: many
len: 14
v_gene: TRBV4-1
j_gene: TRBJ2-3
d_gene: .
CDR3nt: TGCGCCAGCAGCCCGGGACACCAGGAAGATACGCAGTATTTT
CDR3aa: CASSPGHQEDTQYF

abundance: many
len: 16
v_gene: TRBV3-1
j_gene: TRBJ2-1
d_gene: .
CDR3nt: TGTGCCAGCAGCCAAGGCGGGACCCGGGCCTACAATGAGCAGTTCTTC
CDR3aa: CASSQGGTRAYNEQFF

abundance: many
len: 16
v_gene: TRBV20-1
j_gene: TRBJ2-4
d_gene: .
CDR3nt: TGCAGTGCTAGAGAAATGACAGGGAGGGCCAAAAACATTCAGTACTTC
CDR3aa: CSAREMTGRAKNIQYF

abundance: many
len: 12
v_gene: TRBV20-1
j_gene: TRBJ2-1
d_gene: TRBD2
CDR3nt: TGCAGTGCTTTCGGGACTAGCAATGAGCAGTTCTTC
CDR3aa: CSAFGTSNEQFF

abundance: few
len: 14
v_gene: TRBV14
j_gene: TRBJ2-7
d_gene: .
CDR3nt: TGTGCCAGCAGCGTGCCGGGACGGACCTACGAGCAGTACTTC
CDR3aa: CASSVPGRTYEQYF

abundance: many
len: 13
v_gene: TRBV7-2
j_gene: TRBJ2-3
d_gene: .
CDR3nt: TGTGCCAGCAGCCGATTCGGAACAGATACGCAGTATTTT
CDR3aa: CASSRFGTDTQYF

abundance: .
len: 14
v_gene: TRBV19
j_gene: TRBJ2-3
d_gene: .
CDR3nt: TGTGCCAGTACAGCAGGGCGAGGCTCAGATACGCAGTATTTT
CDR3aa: CASTAGRGSDTQYF

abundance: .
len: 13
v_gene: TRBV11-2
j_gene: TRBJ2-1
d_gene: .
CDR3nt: TGTGCCAGCAGCTTAGCGGTCATTCTAGAGCAGTTCTTC
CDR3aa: CASSLAVILEQFF

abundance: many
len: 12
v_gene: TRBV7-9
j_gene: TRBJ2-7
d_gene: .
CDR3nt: TGTGCCAGCAGCCCCCCGCCGGGCGAGCAGTACTTC
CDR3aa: CASSPPPGEQYF

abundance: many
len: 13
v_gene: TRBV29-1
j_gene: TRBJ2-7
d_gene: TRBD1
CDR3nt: TGCAGCGTTAAGAACAGGGGGCTCTACGAGCAGTACTTC
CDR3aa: CSVKNRGLYEQYF

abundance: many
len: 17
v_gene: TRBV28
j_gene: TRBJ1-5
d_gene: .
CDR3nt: TGTGCCAGCAGTCCCTATGGGACCGGACGGTTCGATCAGCCCCAGCATTTT
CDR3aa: CASSPYGTGRFDQPQHF

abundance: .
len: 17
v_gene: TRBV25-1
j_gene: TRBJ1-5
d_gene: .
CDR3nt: TGTGCCAGCAGTGAATCCAGGGGAGTTGGGAGCAATCAGCCCCAGCATTTT
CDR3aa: CASSESRGVGSNQPQHF

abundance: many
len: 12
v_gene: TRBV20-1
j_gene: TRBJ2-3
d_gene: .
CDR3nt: TGCAGTGCTAGCGGGAACACAGATACGCAGTATTTT
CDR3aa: CSASGNTDTQYF

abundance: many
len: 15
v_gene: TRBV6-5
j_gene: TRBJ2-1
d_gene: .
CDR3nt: TGTGCCAGCAGGCAAAATAGCAGTCCCTACAATGAGCAGTTCTTC
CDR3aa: CASRQNSSPYNEQFF

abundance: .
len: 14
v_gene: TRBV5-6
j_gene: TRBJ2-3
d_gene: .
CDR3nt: TGTGCCAGCAGCCCCGGGCGGAGGGGGGATACGCAGTATTTT
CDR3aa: CASSPGRRGDTQYF

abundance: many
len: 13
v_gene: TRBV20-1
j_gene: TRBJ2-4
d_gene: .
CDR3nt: TGCAGTGCTAAAAATGAAGCCAAAAACATTCAGTACTTC
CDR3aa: CSAKNEAKNIQYF